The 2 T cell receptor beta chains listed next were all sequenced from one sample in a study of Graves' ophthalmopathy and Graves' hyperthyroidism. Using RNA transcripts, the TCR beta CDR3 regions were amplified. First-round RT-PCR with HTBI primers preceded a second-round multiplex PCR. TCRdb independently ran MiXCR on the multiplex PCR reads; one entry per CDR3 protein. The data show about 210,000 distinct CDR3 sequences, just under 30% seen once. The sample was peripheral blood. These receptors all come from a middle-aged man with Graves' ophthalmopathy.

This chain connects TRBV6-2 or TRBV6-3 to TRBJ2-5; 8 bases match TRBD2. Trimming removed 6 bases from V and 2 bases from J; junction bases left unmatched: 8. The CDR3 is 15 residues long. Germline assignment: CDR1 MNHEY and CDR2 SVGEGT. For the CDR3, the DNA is TGTGCCAGCAGCCCGACTAGCGACAAGCAAGAGACCCAGTACTTC. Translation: CASSPTSDKQETQYF.

CDR3 protein: CASSRTLSPYGYTF. In DNA form, the CDR3 reads TGTGCCAGCAGTAGGACATTAAGTCCCTATGGCTACACCTTC. This sequence joins TRBV27 and TRBJ1-2, with D possibly matching TRBD1 (5 bases). CDR1 is MNHEY, CDR2 SMNVEV, per germline (reference sequence). V was clipped by 5 bases and J by 4 bases, with 14 bases between them. CDR3 length equals 14 residues.